Listed below are T cell receptor beta chains from one sample, sequenced in a study of T cell responses to AZD1222 COVID-19 vaccine. The repertoire was sequenced with immunoSEQ multiplex PCR; TCRdb's copy has only in-frame clones and lacks some. The sample contains fewer than 120,000 clones, about 87% of which appear only once. The input for sequencing was peripheral blood, taken on day 0 of AZD1222 vaccination. Receptors originate from an adult in good health. Each CDR3 is given with its conserved first and last residue. A D gene is named only where the DNA matches it firmly. A clone size is listed for some rows: how often the clone was seen (once, few, many), or a class if it is expanded.

size: once
J: TRBJ2-1
V: TRBV2
D: TRBD2
CDR3: CASKRLAEFNEQFF
DNA: TGTGCCAGCAAAAGACTAGCGGAATTCAATGAGCAGTTCTTC

size: NA
J: TRBJ1-2
V: TRBV6-5
D: TRBD1
CDR3: CASSTGTGFDYGYTF
DNA: TGTGCCAGCAGTACCGGGACAGGCTTCGACTATGGCTACACCTTC

size: once
J: TRBJ2-7
V: TRBV2
D: NA
CDR3: CASSDGSYEQYF
DNA: TGTGCCAGCAGTGATGGCTCCTACGAGCAGTACTTC

size: NA
J: TRBJ1-2
V: TRBV30
D: NA
CDR3: CAGRANYGYTF
DNA: TGTGCCGGACGGGCTAACTATGGCTACACCTTC

size: NA
J: TRBJ1-3
V: TRBV6-1
D: NA
CDR3: CASSDRGAGNTIYF
DNA: TGTGCCAGCAGTGACAGGGGAGCGGGAAACACCATATATTTT

size: NA
J: TRBJ2-3
V: TRBV5-4
D: TRBD1
CDR3: CASSSPDRGADTQYF
DNA: TGTGCCAGCAGCTCACCGGACAGGGGCGCAGATACGCAGTATTTT

size: NA
J: TRBJ1-5
V: TRBV14
D: NA
CDR3: CASSQARQPQHF
DNA: TGTGCCAGCAGCCAAGCCCGTCAGCCCCAGCATTTT

size: NA
J: TRBJ2-7
V: TRBV4-2
D: NA
CDR3: CATQDGRSSYEQYF
DNA: TGTGCCACTCAGGACGGGAGAAGCTCCTACGAGCAGTACTTC

size: NA
J: TRBJ2-1
V: TRBV5-5
D: NA
CDR3: CASSPRTGHEQFF
DNA: TGTGCCAGCAGCCCCCGTACAGGTCATGAGCAGTTCTTC

size: NA
J: TRBJ1-4
V: TRBV24-1
D: NA
CDR3: CATSDWTDEKLFF
DNA: TGTGCCACCAGTGATTGGACAGATGAAAAACTGTTTTTT

size: once
J: TRBJ1-5
V: TRBV2
D: NA
CDR3: CASSYTEDQPQHF
DNA: TGTGCCAGCAGTTATACGGAGGATCAGCCCCAGCATTTT

size: NA
J: TRBJ1-2
V: TRBV18
D: NA
CDR3: CASSPASAGTGYTF
DNA: TGTGCCAGCTCACCAGCCTCTGCGGGGACTGGCTACACCTTC

size: NA
J: TRBJ2-7
V: TRBV5-1
D: NA
CDR3: CASSYRQGPYEQYF
DNA: TGCGCCAGCAGCTATCGGCAGGGACCCTACGAGCAGTACTTC

size: NA
J: TRBJ1-1
V: TRBV9
D: NA
CDR3: CASSVSQTEAFF
DNA: TGTGCCAGCAGCGTATCGCAGACTGAAGCTTTCTTT

size: NA
J: TRBJ1-5
V: TRBV6-2/TRBV6-3
D: NA
CDR3: CASSSRGGNQPQHF
DNA: TGTGCCAGCAGTTCAAGGGGTGGCAATCAGCCCCAGCATTTT

size: NA
J: TRBJ1-5
V: TRBV2
D: NA
CDR3: CASSTESGGPGQPQHF
DNA: TGTGCCAGCAGTACCGAGTCTGGGGGCCCGGGTCAGCCCCAGCATTTT

size: NA
J: TRBJ1-1
V: TRBV11-2
D: TRBD1
CDR3: CASSLQGQQNTEAFF
DNA: TGTGCCAGCAGCTTACAGGGACAGCAAAACACTGAAGCTTTCTTT

size: NA
J: TRBJ1-2
V: TRBV18
D: NA
CDR3: CASSPADTDGYTF
DNA: TGTGCCAGCTCACCAGCGGACACGGACGGCTACACCTTC

size: NA
J: TRBJ1-2
V: TRBV24-1
D: NA
CDR3: CATSASRGDGYTF
DNA: TGTGCCACCAGTGCTTCCCGGGGGGATGGCTACACCTTC

size: NA
J: TRBJ1-5
V: TRBV5-8
D: NA
CDR3: CASSLGPDLQPQHF
DNA: TGTGCCAGCAGCTTGGGCCCAGACCTTCAGCCCCAGCATTTT

size: NA
J: TRBJ2-1
V: TRBV6-5
D: TRBD2
CDR3: CASSLAGRYNEQFF
DNA: TGTGCCAGCAGTCTAGCGGGGCGCTACAATGAGCAGTTCTTC

size: NA
J: TRBJ2-7
V: TRBV14
D: TRBD2
CDR3: CASSHSLGTSRRSSYEQYF
DNA: TGTGCCAGCAGCCACTCCCTTGGGACTAGCCGTAGGAGCTCCTACGAGCAGTACTTC

size: NA
J: TRBJ2-7
V: TRBV7-9
D: NA
CDR3: CASSLRVMGTEQYF
DNA: TGTGCCAGCAGCTTACGGGTCATGGGAACCGAGCAGTACTTC

size: NA
J: TRBJ2-7
V: TRBV2
D: NA
CDR3: CASSDSKGVGKQYF
DNA: TGTGCCAGCAGTGATTCGAAGGGGGTAGGAAAGCAGTACTTC

size: few
J: TRBJ2-2
V: TRBV6-5
D: TRBD2
CDR3: CATLRLAGHTGELFF
DNA: TGTGCCACCCTACGACTAGCCGGGCACACCGGGGAGCTGTTTTTT

size: NA
J: TRBJ1-4
V: TRBV19
D: NA
CDR3: CASSGTTNEKLFF
DNA: TGTGCCAGCTCCGGGACAACTAATGAAAAACTGTTTTTT

size: NA
J: TRBJ1-6
V: TRBV7-6
D: NA
CDR3: CASSRGGATYNSPLHF
DNA: TGTGCCAGCAGCCGCGGGGGGGCAACCTATAATTCACCCCTCCACTTT

size: NA
J: TRBJ2-7
V: TRBV11-2
D: TRBD1
CDR3: CASSLVQTGGAGEQYF
DNA: TGTGCCAGCAGCTTAGTTCAGACAGGGGGCGCGGGCGAGCAGTACTTC

size: NA
J: TRBJ1-2
V: TRBV12-3/TRBV12-4
D: TRBD1
CDR3: CASSRDSYGYTF
DNA: TGTGCCAGCAGCCGGGACAGCTATGGCTACACCTTC

size: NA
J: TRBJ1-6
V: TRBV19
D: NA
CDR3: CASSAMDGPGSPLHF
DNA: TGTGCCAGTAGTGCCATGGACGGACCGGGGTCACCCCTCCACTTT

size: NA
J: TRBJ2-7
V: TRBV29-1
D: TRBD1
CDR3: CSVVETGVSYEQYF
DNA: TGCAGCGTTGTTGAGACAGGGGTTAGCTACGAGCAGTACTTC

size: NA
J: TRBJ1-3
V: TRBV11-2
D: NA
CDR3: CASSGHLSGNTIYF
DNA: TGTGCCAGCAGCGGACACCTCTCTGGAAACACCATATATTTT

size: NA
J: TRBJ1-5
V: TRBV9
D: NA
CDR3: CASSRTDNWGQPQHF
DNA: TGTGCCAGCAGCCGTACGGACAATTGGGGTCAGCCCCAGCATTTT

size: NA
J: TRBJ1-3
V: TRBV19
D: NA
CDR3: CASSMRAGAGNTIYF
DNA: TGTGCCAGTAGTATGCGGGCTGGTGCTGGAAACACCATATATTTT

size: NA
J: TRBJ2-7
V: TRBV3-1/TRBV3-2
D: NA
CDR3: CASSQDSGSSYEQYF
DNA: TGTGCCAGCAGCCAAGATTCAGGGAGCTCCTACGAGCAGTACTTC

size: NA
J: TRBJ2-1
V: TRBV10-1
D: NA
CDR3: CASSVRGGRKNEQFF
DNA: TGCGCCAGCAGCGTAAGGGGGGGTAGGAAAAATGAGCAGTTCTTC

size: few
J: TRBJ1-6
V: TRBV6-5
D: TRBD1
CDR3: CASSYRSAGGKPLHF
DNA: TGTGCCAGCAGTTACCGAAGTGCAGGGGGCAAGCCCCTCCACTTT

size: NA
J: TRBJ1-3
V: TRBV12-3/TRBV12-4
D: NA
CDR3: CASRTAAGNTIYF
DNA: TGTGCCAGCCGTACGGCGGCTGGAAACACCATATATTTT

size: NA
J: TRBJ1-6
V: TRBV2
D: NA
CDR3: CASSAEGSVNSYNSPLHF
DNA: TGTGCCAGCAGTGCGGAGGGGTCGGTGAACTCCTATAATTCACCCCTCCACTTT

size: NA
J: TRBJ1-6
V: TRBV9
D: TRBD1
CDR3: CASSPDAGTGPSPLHF
DNA: TGTGCCAGCAGCCCCGACGCCGGGACAGGACCCTCACCCCTCCACTTT

size: NA
J: TRBJ1-1
V: TRBV27
D: NA
CDR3: CASSLVRGEAFF
DNA: TGTGCCAGCAGTTTGGTAAGAGGTGAAGCTTTCTTT

size: NA
J: TRBJ1-2
V: TRBV3-1/TRBV3-2
D: TRBD1
CDR3: CASSIRTGPGYGYTF
DNA: TGTGCCAGCAGCATCCGGACAGGGCCGGGCTATGGCTACACCTTC

size: NA
J: TRBJ1-2
V: TRBV6-5
D: NA
CDR3: CASSSLGFWYTF
DNA: TGTGCCAGCAGCTCCCTCGGGTTTTGGTACACCTTC

size: NA
J: TRBJ2-2
V: TRBV9
D: TRBD2
CDR3: CASSVTKTSGITGELFF
DNA: TGTGCCAGCAGCGTAACGAAGACTAGCGGTATAACCGGGGAGCTGTTTTTT

size: NA
J: TRBJ1-1
V: TRBV12-3/TRBV12-4
D: NA
CDR3: CASSPLTAEAFF
DNA: TGTGCCAGCAGTCCCCTGACGGCTGAAGCTTTCTTT

size: NA
J: TRBJ2-2
V: TRBV6-5
D: NA
CDR3: CASSPFRGSIGELFF
DNA: TGTGCCAGCAGTCCGTTCCGGGGCTCAATCGGGGAGCTGTTTTTT

size: NA
J: TRBJ2-5
V: TRBV15
D: TRBD1
CDR3: CATSVHRVDRGPRYQETQYF
DNA: TGTGCCACCAGCGTACACCGGGTGGACAGGGGCCCGAGGTACCAAGAGACCCAGTACTTC

size: NA
J: TRBJ2-3
V: TRBV15
D: TRBD2
CDR3: CATSRVLADITDTQYF
DNA: TGTGCCACCAGCAGAGTTCTAGCGGACATCACAGATACGCAGTATTTT

size: few
J: TRBJ2-3
V: TRBV21-1
D: NA
CDR3: CASSKVPADTQYF
DNA: TGTGCCAGCAGCAAAGTCCCGGCAGATACGCAGTATTTT

size: NA
J: TRBJ1-6
V: TRBV30
D: NA
CDR3: CAWSRGYSPLHF
DNA: TGTGCCTGGAGTAGGGGTTATTCACCCCTCCACTTT

size: NA
J: TRBJ1-2
V: TRBV18
D: TRBD1
CDR3: CASSPPLDRGSGYTF
DNA: TGTGCCAGCTCACCTCCACTGGACAGGGGAAGTGGCTACACCTTC

size: NA
J: TRBJ2-1
V: TRBV7-9
D: TRBD2
CDR3: CASSSEAVREVQFF
DNA: TGTGCCAGCAGCTCCGAGGCCGTGCGGGAGGTTCAGTTCTTC

size: NA
J: TRBJ2-7
V: TRBV3-1/TRBV3-2
D: TRBD2
CDR3: CASSQRTSGRPATFYEQYF
DNA: TGTGCCAGCAGCCAAAGGACTAGCGGGCGTCCAGCCACTTTCTACGAGCAGTACTTC

size: once
J: TRBJ1-5
V: TRBV6-5
D: NA
CDR3: CASSTDIWSSQPQHF
DNA: TGTGCCAGCAGTACGGACATCTGGTCAAGCCAGCCCCAGCATTTT

size: NA
J: TRBJ2-3
V: TRBV4-1
D: NA
CDR3: CASSHSPGTSTDTQYF
DNA: TGCGCCAGCAGCCACTCACCCGGGACTAGCACAGATACGCAGTATTTT